The present T cell receptor beta chain was sequenced within a study of blood T cell repertoires in COVID-19 (dated by TCRdb to 2018 to 2021). Some background on the complete study: The collaborator samples originated in the United States, Italy and Spain and spanned the acute and convalescent phases of COVID-19. Deeply sampled blood TCRbeta repertoires from subjects exposed to, actively infected with, or recovered from COVID-19 were included in the dataset. The prospective study material was composed of cDNA or gDNA derived from T cells, B-cell-depleted T cells, or PBMCs. Samples were obtained from the ongoing ImmuneRACE study (first 160 participants) and from about 1,300 subjects provided by 6 global collaborators. The repertoires were released in a freely available public database intended as a resource for research on the immune response to SARS-CoV-2. Where available, HLA class I and class II types were obtained from metadata supplied by the sample provider rather than from assay-based typing. Nearly every sample came with metadata listing a de-identified subject ID, COVID-19 status, age in years and sex.

Each collaborating institution followed its own protocols to collect whole blood in K2EDTA tubes. Collaborator samples were shipped for TCRbeta analysis as frozen whole blood, isolated PBMCs, or DNA extracted from either sample type. The research as a whole found: The quantity of clinical and demographic metadata differed by source and by participant and was supplied without curation.

TCRbeta CDR3 regions were amplified from genomic DNA by means of the immunoSEQ Assay, a bias-controlled multiplex PCR. As for how the authors treated the data: The number of nucleated cells in each sample was estimated by amplification of reference gene primers within the assay. To quantify the absolute abundance of each unique TCRbeta CDR3 rearrangement, sequence reads were collapsed and filtered. For each sample, productive Simpson clonality was calculated as the square root of Simpson's diversity index over productive rearrangements. As stored in TCRdb, this immuneACCESS dataset retains in-frame rearrangements with V and J assigned. A fraction of the clones does not appear; measured against another copy, unresolved V genes explain less than half of the discrepancy, and the remainder lacks a known reason. V and J calls and clone size are copied from that table; D and trimming were computed from the DNA. The sample yields under 30,000 clones; 70% to 90% were counted once. Approximately 3.4% of the sample goes to the ten largest clones.

Details on this clone: The antigen this receptor binds is unknown. No clone much larger than this one lies a single base away; base qualities are absent.

From the cysteine up to the phenylalanine, the CDR3 has a length of 16 residues. Kept here is only the CDR3 DNA, which spans 48 bases and is read in frame from base 1. Relative to germline, V is missing 5 bases and J is missing 2 bases, with 7 bases of the junction outside any gene match. According to the germline V gene (reference sequence), CDR1 reads MNHNY and CDR2 reads SVGAGI. The chain joins TRBV6-6 to TRBJ2-3, with TRBD2 matching 10 junction bases. The origin of this receptor is a human donor in a cohort sampled during active COVID-19. Specimen: peripheral blood. The sequence in DNA is TGTGCCAGCAGTCGCGGGACTAGCGTATCCACAGATACGCAGTATTTT. This encodes CASSRGTSVSTDTQYF.